This is a list of T cell receptor beta chains from one sample in a study of cytomegalovirus exposure and HLA in healthy donors. Measured with immunoSEQ multiplex PCR; TCRdb has only the in-frame clones, and not every one. Among 70,000 or so clones, 94% were seen once, and the ten largest hold less than 2%. Sequencing was carried out using PBMCs. These receptors came from a woman under 30 in good health and CMV-seropositive. Each CDR3 is given with its conserved first and last residue. The order of the fields is D gene, clone size, J gene, V gene, CDR3 DNA, CDR3 protein. The D gene is left open where the match is weak. Clone sizes are given selectively: once, few, many, or a class where the clone is expanded.

>NA|NA|TRBJ2-2|TRBV25-1
TGTGCCAGCAGTGAATTGACGGACTCCAACACCGGGGAGCTGTTTTTT
CASSELTDSNTGELFF
>NA|NA|TRBJ2-7|TRBV19
TGTGCCAGTAGTATAGTCGGGGGGCCGTCTAACGAGCAGTACTTC
CASSIVGGPSNEQYF
>TRBD2|NA|TRBJ2-3|TRBV2
TGTGCCAGCAGTGAAGACAGACTAGCGGGCAGCACAGATACGCAGTATTTT
CASSEDRLAGSTDTQYF
>TRBD2|once|TRBJ2-7|TRBV2
TGTGCCAGCAGTCGGACTAGCTCCCCCGACGAGCAGTACTTC
CASSRTSSPDEQYF
>TRBD1|NA|TRBJ1-5|TRBV30
TGTGCCTGGAGTGGGGGACAGAGCAATCAGCCCCAGCATTTT
CAWSGGQSNQPQHF
>NA|NA|TRBJ1-4|TRBV11-3
TGTGCCAGCAGCACCCCGGGGGGGGGCGGTGAAAAACTGTTTTTT
CASSTPGGGGEKLFF
>NA|NA|TRBJ2-5|TRBV4-2
TGTGCCAGCAGCCCGGGACTTGAGGAGACCCAGTACTTC
CASSPGLEETQYF
>TRBD1|NA|TRBJ1-2|TRBV7-9
TGTGCCAGCAGCTTAGGGGGACAGGGCGGAGGCTACACCTTC
CASSLGGQGGGYTF
>NA|NA|TRBJ2-7|TRBV4-1
TGCGCCAGCAGCCAAGATGCTTTGGAGCCCGACCGCTACTTC
CASSQDALEPDRYF
>NA|NA|TRBJ2-7|TRBV5-6
TGTGCCAGCAGCCATGCCAACGGGGAGCGGCCCTACGAGCAGTACTTC
CASSHANGERPYEQYF
>NA|NA|TRBJ2-7|TRBV28
TGTGCCAGCACCTCCTCTCATGTGGAGGGCCCAAGCTCCTACGAGCAGTACTTC
CASTSSHVEGPSSYEQYF
>NA|NA|TRBJ1-2|TRBV5-4
TGTGCCAGCAGCTTGCCCACCCAGTATGGCTACACCTTC
CASSLPTQYGYTF
>NA|NA|TRBJ2-2|TRBV14
TGTGCCAGCAGCCAAGTATACGGAGGAGGGTCCGGGGAGCTGTTTTTT
CASSQVYGGGSGELFF
>NA|NA|TRBJ1-2|TRBV9
TGTGCCAGCAGCGTAGTCGCGACTAACTATGGCTACACCTTC
CASSVVATNYGYTF
>NA|NA|TRBJ1-1|TRBV5-1
TGCGCCAGCAGCTTGGGGTTGGGGGGGGTTAGGACTGAAGCTTTCTTT
CASSLGLGGVRTEAFF
>TRBD2|NA|TRBJ2-7|TRBV2
TGTGCCAGCAGCCCCATGTCCCTAGCGGGGGGGAGCTCCTACGAGCAGTACTTC
CASSPMSLAGGSSYEQYF
>NA|NA|TRBJ1-3|TRBV5-1
TGCGCCAGCAAAGGACAGCCATCTGGAAACACCATATATTTT
CASKGQPSGNTIYF
>NA|few|TRBJ1-1|TRBV6-1
TGTGCCAGCAGTTGGGGCCCCCTCGGGACTGAAGCTTTCTTT
CASSWGPLGTEAFF
>NA|NA|TRBJ1-1|TRBV19
TGTGCCAGTAGAGTGGAGTCCCCTAACACTGAAGCTTTCTTT
CASRVESPNTEAFF
>NA|NA|TRBJ1-4|TRBV6-1
TGTGCCAGCCGGACTGTTTTAAATGAAAAACTGTTTTTT
CASRTVLNEKLFF
>NA|NA|TRBJ2-7|TRBV4-1
TGCGCCAGCAGCCCCTCTGCTTTGGGGGGTACCCCCTACGAGCAGTACTTC
CASSPSALGGTPYEQYF
>NA|NA|TRBJ1-1|TRBV5-6
TGTGCCAGCAGCTTGGGTTCGGGAAACACTGAAGCTTTCTTT
CASSLGSGNTEAFF
>TRBD1|NA|TRBJ1-1|TRBV5-1
TGCGCCAGCAGCTTGATCGGACAGGGGAACACTGAAGCTTTCTTT
CASSLIGQGNTEAFF
>NA|NA|TRBJ2-7|TRBV4-1
TGCGCCAGCAGCCTCTACGGACAGAGCTCCTACGAGCAGTACTTC
CASSLYGQSSYEQYF
>TRBD2|once|TRBJ2-1|TRBV7-9
TGTGCCAGCACCTTACTAGCGGGGGCAAACTACAATGAGCAGTTCTTC
CASTLLAGANYNEQFF
>NA|NA|TRBJ2-5|TRBV18
TGTGCCAGCTCACCACTTAAACAGGGACGAACTGGAGGCCAGTACTTC
CASSPLKQGRTGGQYF